One sample yielded the 15 T cell receptor beta chains listed below, sequenced in a study of vaccination effects on CD4 cells after COVID-19. Their antigen targets remain unknown. After expansion with viral peptide pools in the ViraFEST assay, antigen-specific CD4+ T cells were sequenced. Upon completion of 10 to 11 days in culture, CD4+ T cells were isolated. The vaccine given was either BNT162b2 or mRNA-1273, in two doses. Clones were sequenced by immunoSEQ multiplex PCR, and TCRdb holds only the in-frame ones, with some missing. In the table there are tens of thousands of clones, around 77% of which are singletons. The sample was CD4+ T cells from PBMCs cultured with HCoV-OC43 spike peptides, taken after COVID-19 vaccination. Subset reported: HCoV-OC43 spike overlapping peptide pool stimulation. The receptors here all came from a human donor who received a COVID-19 vaccine.

The chain joins TRBV6-2 or TRBV6-3 to TRBJ1-5; 7 nucleotides agree with TRBD1. The CDR3 extends over 14 amino acids. Germline V gene sequence: CDR1 MNHEY, CDR2 SVGEGT. J lost 5 bases, V lost 0 bases, and 1 base had no gene match. Written as DNA, the CDR3 is TGTGCCAGCAGTTACTCGGACAGGCATCAGCCCCAGCATTTT. It is translated as CASSYSDRHQPQHF.

This clone occurred a few times. In DNA, the CDR3 is TGTGCCAGCAGCTTAGGAAGACAACAGAACACTGAAGCTTTCTTT. Amino acid sequence: CASSLGRQQNTEAFF. V and J are TRBV7-2 and TRBJ1-1; D is uncertain. The CDR3 has 15 amino acids. V gave up 1 base and J gave up 1 base, with 10 bases separating them. The germline V gene has CDR1 SGHTA and CDR2 FQGNSA.

This rearrangement joins TRBV7-2 to TRBJ1-2, with a tentative D call TRBD1 (6 bases). Trimming pared 1 base from V and 0 bases from J, leaving 15 bases between. The CDR3 has 17 amino acids. Germline V gene data show CDR1 as SGHTA and CDR2 as FQGNSA. CDR3 loop: CASSLVLGGPSNYGYTF. In DNA form, the CDR3 reads TGTGCCAGCAGCTTAGTCTTAGGGGGACCCTCTAACTATGGCTACACCTTC.

The chain couples TRBV9 to TRBJ2-3; 8 nucleotides agree with TRBD2. V shed 3 bases, J shed 6 bases, and the junction held 9 bases outside the gene matches. Germline assignment: CDR1 SGDLS and CDR2 YYNGEE. The CDR3 runs to 15 residues. The chain's CDR3 is CASSASPGGIDTQYF. In DNA, the CDR3 is TGTGCCAGCAGCGCGAGTCCGGGGGGGATTGATACGCAGTATTTT.

This chain connects TRBV9 to TRBJ1-1; unclear D gene. The ends were cut back, 4 bases at V and 3 bases at J, with 13 bases in the middle. Germline V gene data show CDR1 as SGDLS and CDR2 as YYNGEE. This CDR3 region has 14 residues. DNA for the CDR3: TGTGCCAGCAGCCCCCAGCCTCAGGACACTGAAGCTTTCTTT. Encoded protein: CASSPQPQDTEAFF.

The chain has TRBV4-1 and TRBJ1-3; possibly TRBD1 for D (5 bases). The germline V gene has CDR1 MGHRA and CDR2 YSYEKL. V lost 2 bases and J 4 bases, leaving 24 bases between the germline ends. The CDR3 extends over 19 amino acids. CDR3 loop: CASSQMGLRSSTRGNTIYF. The CDR3 DNA is TGCGCCAGCAGCCAAATGGGGCTACGATCTTCAACAAGGGGAAACACCATATATTTT.

This chain uses TRBV5-5 with TRBJ1-6, with a weak D call TRBD1 (5 bases). V was cut by 3 bases and J by 7 bases, with 14 bases left in between. Germline values: CDR1 SGHKS, CDR2 YYEKEE (reference sequence). The CDR3 totals 15 residues. This CDR3 reads CASSSPGRGNSPLHF. Here the CDR3 DNA reads TGTGCCAGCAGCTCTCCGGGACGGGGGAATTCACCCCTCCACTTT.

The genes are TRBV5-1 and TRBJ1-6; the D gene is possibly TRBD1 (5 bases). CDR3 length equals 14 residues. V lost 0 bases to trimming and J lost 7 bases, with 8 bases between them. Germline CDR1 reads SGHRS; CDR2 reads YFSETQ. The CDR3 nucleotides are TGCGCCAGCAGCTTGGCCACAGGCAATTCACCCCTCCACTTT. This translates into CASSLATGNSPLHF.

This clone came up a few times. This chain connects TRBV2 to TRBJ1-6, with D hard to call. With 5 bases removed from V and 7 bases from J, the gap between germline ends came to 9 bases. CDR1 SNHLY and CDR2 FYNNEI come from the germline V gene. The CDR3 runs 13 residues. The CDR3 spells CASSSSGNSPLHF. The DNA for the CDR3 is TGTGCCAGCAGTTCCAGTGGGAATTCACCCCTCCACTTT.

This chain uses TRBV11-2 with TRBJ1-1; D is ambiguous. Germline CDR1 SGHAT, CDR2 FQNNGV. Trimming removed 5 bases at V and 0 bases at J, with 4 bases between. The CDR3 extends over 12 amino acids. In DNA form, the CDR3 reads TGTGCCAGCAGCGTGATGAACACTGAAGCTTTCTTT. Its protein is CASSVMNTEAFF. Together with reference TRBV11-2 and TRBJ1-1, the CDR3 gives the full variable domain: EAGVAQSPRYKIIEKRQSVAFWCNPISGHATLYWYQQILGQGPKLLIQFQNNGVVDDSQLPKDRFSAERLKGVDSTLKIQPAKLEDSAVYLCASSVMNTEAFFGQGTRLTVV.

About this clone itself: The junction and the germline gene differ at one end; a read error may be behind it. The rearrangement uses TRBV7-2 and TRBJ1-1; 12 nucleotides agree with TRBD1. CDR1 SGHTA and CDR2 FQGNSA come from the germline V gene. There are 15 residues in the CDR3. The CDR3 reads CASSLEPGTGGRIRF. In DNA, the CDR3 is TGTGCCAGCAGCCTCGAACCCGGGACAGGGGGCCGTATAAGGTTT.

V usage is TRBV5-1 and J usage is TRBJ2-3; the D is unclear. CDR3 length: 16 amino acids. The germline V gene has CDR1 SGHRS and CDR2 YFSETQ. The V gene lost 0 bases and the J gene lost 0 bases, with 11 bases spanning the gap. The CDR3 region is CASSLGPQKSTDTQYF. The CDR3 DNA is TGCGCCAGCAGCTTGGGGCCCCAAAAGAGCACAGATACGCAGTATTTT.

The V gene is TRBV6-4, the J gene TRBJ1-5, with a weak D call TRBD1 (5 bases). The CDR3 length is 14 residues. V was pared by 5 bases and J by 2 bases, with 10 bases between. Germline V gene sequence: CDR1 MRHNA, CDR2 SNTAGT. The CDR3 region has the DNA TGTGCCAGCAGTTTGGGGGGGGGCAATCAGCCCCAGCATTTT. It encodes CASSLGGGNQPQHF.

The chain has TRBV15 and TRBJ2-5; TRBD2 aligns across 8 bases. CDR1 and CDR2 from the germline V gene are LNHNV and YYDKDF (reference sequence). There are 15 residues in the CDR3. Trimming at V came to 1 base and at J to 1 base, leaving 2 bases not matched to a gene. CDR3 sequence (DNA): TGTGCCACCAGCAGAGGTACTAGCGGCCAAGAGACCCAGTACTTC. Its protein is CATSRGTSGQETQYF. Full variable domain (outside the CDR3, taken from reference TRBV15 and TRBJ2-5): DAMVIQNPRYQVTQFGKPVTLSCSQTLNHNVMYWYQQKSSQAPKLLFHYYDKDFNNEADTPDNFQSRRPNTSFCFLDIRSPGLGDTAMYLCATSRGTSGQETQYFGPGTRLLVL.

The genes are TRBV6-5 and TRBJ1-4; TRBD1 agrees at 8 bases. V was clipped by 6 bases and J by 5 bases; unmatched bases: 2. From germline, CDR1 is MNHEY and CDR2 SVGAGI. The length of the CDR3 is 13 residues. The CDR3 protein is CASSGQGNEKLFF. DNA of the CDR3: TGTGCCAGCAGCGGACAGGGAAATGAAAAACTGTTTTTT.